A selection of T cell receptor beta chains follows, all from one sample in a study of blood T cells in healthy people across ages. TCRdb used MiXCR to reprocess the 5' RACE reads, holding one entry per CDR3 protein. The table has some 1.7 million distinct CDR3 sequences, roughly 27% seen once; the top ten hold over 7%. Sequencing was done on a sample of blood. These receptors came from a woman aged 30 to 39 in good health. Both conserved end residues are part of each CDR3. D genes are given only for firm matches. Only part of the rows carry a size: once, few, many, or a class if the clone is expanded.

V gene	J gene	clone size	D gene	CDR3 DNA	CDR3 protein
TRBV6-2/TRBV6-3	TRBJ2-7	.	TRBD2	TGTGCCAGCAGCCCTCCGGGACTAGCGGGAGCGGGCGAGCAGTACTTC	CASSPPGLAGAGEQYF
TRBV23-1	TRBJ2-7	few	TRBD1	TGCGCCAGCGCGGACAGGGGCAACGAGCAGTACTTC	CASADRGNEQYF
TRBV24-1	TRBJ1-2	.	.	TGTGCCACCAGTGATTTGCAACCCTATGGCTACACCTTC	CATSDLQPYGYTF
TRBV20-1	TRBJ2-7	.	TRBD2	TGCAGTGCTAGTTATGCGGGAGGGCCTAACGAGCAGTACTTC	CSASYAGGPNEQYF
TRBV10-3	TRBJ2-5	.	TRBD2	TGTGCCATCAGTGAAAGCGGGAGTCGAGAGACCCAGTACTTC	CAISESGSRETQYF
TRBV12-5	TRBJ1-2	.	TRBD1	TGTGCTAGTGGTTTGGCGGACAGGGACGGTGGCTACACCTTC	CASGLADRDGGYTF
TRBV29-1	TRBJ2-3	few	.	TGCAGCGTTGCGGGCAGGGAATTCACAGATACGCAGTATTTT	CSVAGREFTDTQYF
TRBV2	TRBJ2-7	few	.	TGTGCCAGCAGTTCAAGCCGGGCTACCTACGAGCAGTACTTC	CASSSSRATYEQYF
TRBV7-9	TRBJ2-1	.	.	TGTGCCAGCAGCTTAGGTGTCAGGGAGAGGTCTGGCAATGGGCAGTTCTTC	CASSLGVRERSGNGQFF
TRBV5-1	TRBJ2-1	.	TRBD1	TGCGCCAGCAGCTTCAGGGGGTCAGAGGATGAGCAGTTCTTC	CASSFRGSEDEQFF
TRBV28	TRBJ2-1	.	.	TGTGCCAGCAGTTTAGCAGGGGAGATTTCCTACAATGAGCAGTTCTTC	CASSLAGEISYNEQFF
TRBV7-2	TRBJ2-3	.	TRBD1	TGTGCCAGCAGCCTTGGACAGGGGAAGGGGACAGATACGCAGTATTTT	CASSLGQGKGTDTQYF
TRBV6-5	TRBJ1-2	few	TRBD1	TGTGCCAGCGGACAGGGTATGGGTGGCTACACCTTC	CASGQGMGGYTF
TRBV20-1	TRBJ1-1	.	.	TGCAGTGTTAGTGGGTATGGGAACACTGAAGCTTTCTTT	CSVSGYGNTEAFF
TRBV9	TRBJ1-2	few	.	TGTGCCAGCAGCGAGACGGCTCCTGAGGATGGCTACACCTTC	CASSETAPEDGYTF
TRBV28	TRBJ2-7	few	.	TGTGCCAGCATCCGGCGGGACAGTCGACACGAGCAGTACTTC	CASIRRDSRHEQYF
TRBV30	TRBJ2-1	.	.	TGTGCCTGGAGTGTGGGGGCGGGCAATGAGCAGTTCTTC	CAWSVGAGNEQFF
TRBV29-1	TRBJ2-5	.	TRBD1	TGCACGACGCAGGGGGGACAGGGGGCAACGGAGACCCAGTACTTC	CTTQGGQGATETQYF
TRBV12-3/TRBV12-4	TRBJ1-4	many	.	TGCGCCAGCAGCCTCGCGGGCGCGGGTGAAAAACTGTTTTTT	CASSLAGAGEKLFF
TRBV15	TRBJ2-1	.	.	TGTGCCACCAGCAGAGATTGGGGGGACAATGAGCAGTTCTTC	CATSRDWGDNEQFF
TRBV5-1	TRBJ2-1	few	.	TGCGCCAGCAGCTTGGCCGGCGGTCAGAGCTCCTACAATGAGCAGTTCTTC	CASSLAGGQSSYNEQFF
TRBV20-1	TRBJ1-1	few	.	TGCAGTGCTAGAGATAAACAGGGAGGGAACACTGAAGCTTTCTTT	CSARDKQGGNTEAFF
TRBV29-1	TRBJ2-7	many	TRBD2	TGCAGCGTTGCACGGCTAGCGGGCTCCTACGAGCAGTACTTC	CSVARLAGSYEQYF
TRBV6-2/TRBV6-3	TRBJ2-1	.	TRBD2	TGTGCCAGCAGTTACGGGGGGACTAGCCCCAATGAGCAGTTCTTC	CASSYGGTSPNEQFF
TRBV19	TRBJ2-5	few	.	TGTGCCAGTAGTATAGGATTCACGGTCGGGGAGACCCAGTACTTC	CASSIGFTVGETQYF
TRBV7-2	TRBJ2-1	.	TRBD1	TGTGCCAGCAGCTCCGACAGGGCCACGTACAATGAGCAGTTCTTC	CASSSDRATYNEQFF
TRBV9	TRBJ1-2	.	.	TGTGCCAGCAGCGTAGCCGAGGGGAGGGAGAGTGGTGGCTACACCTTC	CASSVAEGRESGGYTF
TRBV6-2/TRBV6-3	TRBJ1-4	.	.	TGTGCCAGCAGTTCCGACAGGACGAATGAAAAACTGTTTTTT	CASSSDRTNEKLFF
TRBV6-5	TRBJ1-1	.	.	TGTGCCAGCAGTTACGGTCTTCTGAACACTGAAGCTTTCTTT	CASSYGLLNTEAFF
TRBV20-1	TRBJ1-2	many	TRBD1	TGCAGTGCTAGAGACGACAGGGGCTATGGCTACACCTTC	CSARDDRGYGYTF
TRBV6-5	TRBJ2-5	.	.	TGTGCCAGCAGTTACTCGTTCAGGGCCGGGGGTGAGACCCAGTACTTC	CASSYSFRAGGETQYF
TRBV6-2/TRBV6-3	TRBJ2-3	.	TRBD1	TGTGCCAGCAGGGGACAGCTCCCCACAGATACGCAGTATTTT	CASRGQLPTDTQYF
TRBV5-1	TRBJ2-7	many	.	TGCGCCAGCAGCTTGGGGACAACCTACGAGCAGTACTTC	CASSLGTTYEQYF
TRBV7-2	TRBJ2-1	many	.	TGTGCCAGCAGCTTAGGTGTTGCGAATGAGCAGTTCTTC	CASSLGVANEQFF
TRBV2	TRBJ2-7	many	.	TGTGCCAGCAGTGGAGGACGGGAGCAGTACTTC	CASSGGREQYF
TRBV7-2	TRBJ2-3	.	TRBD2	TGTGCCAGCAGCTTAAGGGCTAGCGGGGGGCCCACACATACGCAGTATTTT	CASSLRASGGPTHTQYF
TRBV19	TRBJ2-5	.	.	TGTGCCAGTAACGGAGGAAGACAAGAGACCCAGTACTTC	CASNGGRQETQYF
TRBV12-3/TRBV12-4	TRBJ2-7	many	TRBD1	TGTGCCAGCAGGGAGACGGGACAGGGGGACGAGCAGTACTTC	CASRETGQGDEQYF
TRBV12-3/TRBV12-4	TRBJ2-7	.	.	TGTGCCAGCAGCGCCGCCTTCGGATTGGGTGTGGACGAGCAGTACTTC	CASSAAFGLGVDEQYF
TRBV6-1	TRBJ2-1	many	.	TGTGCCAGCAGATCACCAGGGGTTCGGGCGGGGGTTAACAATGAGCAGTTCTTC	CASRSPGVRAGVNNEQFF
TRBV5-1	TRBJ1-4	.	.	TGCGCCAGCAGCTTTACGGCCCGAGCACACAATGAAAAACTGTTTTTT	CASSFTARAHNEKLFF
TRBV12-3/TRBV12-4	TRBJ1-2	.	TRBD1	TGTGCCAGCAGTTGGGACAGGACAAGCTACACCTTC	CASSWDRTSYTF
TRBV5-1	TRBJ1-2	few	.	TGCGCCAGCAGCTTGGTGCCGGCGGGAGAGGGCTACACCTTC	CASSLVPAGEGYTF
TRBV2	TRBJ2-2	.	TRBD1	TGTGCCAGCACCGGTGGGACAGGTATCACCGGGGAGCTGTTTTTT	CASTGGTGITGELFF
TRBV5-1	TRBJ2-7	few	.	TGCGCCAGCAGCTTGGAAGCGGCTCGCTCCTACGAGCAGTACTTC	CASSLEAARSYEQYF
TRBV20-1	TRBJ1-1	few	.	TGCAGTGCTAGAGATCTAATGTCGGGGGTTACTGAAGCTTTCTTT	CSARDLMSGVTEAFF
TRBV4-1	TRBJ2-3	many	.	TGCGCCAGCAGCCAAGGACGCAGCACAGATACGCAGTATTTT	CASSQGRSTDTQYF
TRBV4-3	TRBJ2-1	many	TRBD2	TGCGCCAGCAGCCAAGGAGGGATAGCGGGCCGCAATGAGCAGTTCTTC	CASSQGGIAGRNEQFF
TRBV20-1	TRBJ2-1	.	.	TGCAGTGCTAGCCAGGGGGCGGGAGCGTGGCGCGATGAGCAGTTCTTC	CSASQGAGAWRDEQFF
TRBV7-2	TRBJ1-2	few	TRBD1	TGTGCCAGCAGCCCGATACAGACAGGGGTGCGGTATGGCTACACCTTC	CASSPIQTGVRYGYTF
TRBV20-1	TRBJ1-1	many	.	TGCAGTGCTAGACACGACACTGAAGCTTTCTTT	CSARHDTEAFF